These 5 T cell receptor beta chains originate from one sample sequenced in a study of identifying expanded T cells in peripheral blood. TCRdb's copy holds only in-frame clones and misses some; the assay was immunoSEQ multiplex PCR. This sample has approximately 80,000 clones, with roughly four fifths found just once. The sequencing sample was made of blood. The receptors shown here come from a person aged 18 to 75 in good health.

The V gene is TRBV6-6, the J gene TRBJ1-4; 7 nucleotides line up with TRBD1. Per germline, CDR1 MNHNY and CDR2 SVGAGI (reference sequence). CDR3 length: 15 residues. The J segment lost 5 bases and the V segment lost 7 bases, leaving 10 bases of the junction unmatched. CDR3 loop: CASINGQALNEKLFF. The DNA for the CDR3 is TGTGCCAGCATCAACGGACAGGCCCTCAATGAAAAACTGTTTTTT.

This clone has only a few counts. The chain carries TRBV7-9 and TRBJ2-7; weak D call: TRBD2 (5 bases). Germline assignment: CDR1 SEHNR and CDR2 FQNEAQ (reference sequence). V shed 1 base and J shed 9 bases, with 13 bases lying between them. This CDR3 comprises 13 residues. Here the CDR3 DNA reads TGTGCCAGCAGCTTAGAATTAGGAGGCGGGCAGTACTTC. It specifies CASSLELGGGQYF.

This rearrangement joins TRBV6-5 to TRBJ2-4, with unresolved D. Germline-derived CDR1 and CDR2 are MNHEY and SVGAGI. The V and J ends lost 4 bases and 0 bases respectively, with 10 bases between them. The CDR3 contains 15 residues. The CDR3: CASSFRLGAKNIQYF. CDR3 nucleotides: TGTGCCAGCAGTTTCCGACTGGGAGCCAAAAACATTCAGTACTTC.

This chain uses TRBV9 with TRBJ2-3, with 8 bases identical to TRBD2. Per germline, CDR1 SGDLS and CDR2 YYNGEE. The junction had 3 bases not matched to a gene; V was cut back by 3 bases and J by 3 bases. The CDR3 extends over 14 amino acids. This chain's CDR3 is CASSGGGRTDTQYF. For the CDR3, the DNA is TGTGCCAGCAGCGGAGGCGGGAGGACAGATACGCAGTATTTT.

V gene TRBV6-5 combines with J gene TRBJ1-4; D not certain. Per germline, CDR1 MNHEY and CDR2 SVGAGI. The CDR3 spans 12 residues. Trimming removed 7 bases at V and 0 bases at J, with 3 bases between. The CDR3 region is CASMATNEKLFF. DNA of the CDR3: TGTGCCAGCATGGCAACTAATGAAAAACTGTTTTTT.